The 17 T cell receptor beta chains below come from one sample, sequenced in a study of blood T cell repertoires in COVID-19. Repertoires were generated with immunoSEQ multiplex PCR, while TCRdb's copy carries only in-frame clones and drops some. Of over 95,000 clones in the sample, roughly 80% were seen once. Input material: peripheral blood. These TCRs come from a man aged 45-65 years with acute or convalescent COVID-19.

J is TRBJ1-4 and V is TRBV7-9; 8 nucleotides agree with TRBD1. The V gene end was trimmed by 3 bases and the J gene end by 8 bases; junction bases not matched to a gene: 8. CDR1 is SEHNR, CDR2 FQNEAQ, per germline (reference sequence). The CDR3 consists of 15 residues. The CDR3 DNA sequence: TGTGCCAGCAGCTTTTTCAGCACAGGGGGGGAAAAACTGTTTTTT. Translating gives CASSFFSTGGEKLFF.

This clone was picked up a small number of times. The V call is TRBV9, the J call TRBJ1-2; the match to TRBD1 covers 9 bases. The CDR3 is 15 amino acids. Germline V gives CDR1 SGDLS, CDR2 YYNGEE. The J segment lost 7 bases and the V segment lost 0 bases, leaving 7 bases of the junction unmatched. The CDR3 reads CASSVAPGQGSGYTF. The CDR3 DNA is TGTGCCAGCAGCGTAGCCCCGGGACAGGGTTCTGGCTACACCTTC.

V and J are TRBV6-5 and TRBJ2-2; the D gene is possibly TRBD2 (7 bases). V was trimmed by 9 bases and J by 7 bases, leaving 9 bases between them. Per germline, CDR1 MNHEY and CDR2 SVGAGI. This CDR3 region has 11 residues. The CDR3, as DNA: TGTGCCAGGGGAGGGGGCGGGGAGCTGTTTTTT. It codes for CARGGGGELFF.

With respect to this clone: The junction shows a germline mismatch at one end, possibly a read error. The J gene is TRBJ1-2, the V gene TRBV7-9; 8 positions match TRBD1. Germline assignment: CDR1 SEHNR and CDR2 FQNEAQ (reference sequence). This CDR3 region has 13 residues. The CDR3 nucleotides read TGTGCCAGCAGCTTAGGGGGACAGGTCATCTCTCCCTTC. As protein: CASSLGGQVISPF.

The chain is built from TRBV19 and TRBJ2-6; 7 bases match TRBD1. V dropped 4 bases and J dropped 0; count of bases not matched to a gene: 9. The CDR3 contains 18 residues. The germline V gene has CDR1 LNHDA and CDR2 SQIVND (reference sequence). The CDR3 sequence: CASSTSTGVHSGANVLTF. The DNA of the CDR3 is TGTGCCAGTAGTACTTCCACAGGGGTGCACTCTGGGGCCAACGTCCTGACTTTC. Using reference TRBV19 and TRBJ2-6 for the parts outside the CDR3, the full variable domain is DGGITQSPKYLFRKEGQNVTLSCEQNLNHDAMYWYRQDPGQGLRLIYYSQIVNDFQKGDIAEGYSVSREKKESFPLTVTSAQKNPTAFYLCASSTSTGVHSGANVLTFGAGSRLTVL.

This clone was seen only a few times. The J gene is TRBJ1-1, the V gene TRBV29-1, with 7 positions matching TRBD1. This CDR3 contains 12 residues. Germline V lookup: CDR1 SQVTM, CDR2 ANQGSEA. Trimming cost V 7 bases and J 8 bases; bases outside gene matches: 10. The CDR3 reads CSGGQGEREAFF. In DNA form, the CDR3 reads TGCAGCGGGGGGCAGGGGGAAAGGGAAGCTTTCTTT.

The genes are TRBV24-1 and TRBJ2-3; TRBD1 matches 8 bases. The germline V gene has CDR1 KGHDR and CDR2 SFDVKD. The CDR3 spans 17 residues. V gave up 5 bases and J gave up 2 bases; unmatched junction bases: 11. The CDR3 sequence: CATSGQGIVHDTDTQYF. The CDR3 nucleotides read TGTGCCACCAGTGGACAGGGGATCGTTCACGACACAGATACGCAGTATTTT.

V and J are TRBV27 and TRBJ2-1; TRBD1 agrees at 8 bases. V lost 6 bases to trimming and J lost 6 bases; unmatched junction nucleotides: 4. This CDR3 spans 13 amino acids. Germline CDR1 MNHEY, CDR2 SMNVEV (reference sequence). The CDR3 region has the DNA TGTGCCAGCAGGGGACAGGAGGGCAATGAGCAGTTCTTC. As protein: CASRGQEGNEQFF.

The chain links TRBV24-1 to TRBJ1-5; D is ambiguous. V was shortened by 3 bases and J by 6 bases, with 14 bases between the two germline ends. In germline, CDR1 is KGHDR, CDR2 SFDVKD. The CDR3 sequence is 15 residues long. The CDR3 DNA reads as TGTGCCACCAGTGATCCAACAAACAGAGCTCAGCCCCAGCATTTT. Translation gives CATSDPTNRAQPQHF.

The CDR3: CASSLVGTGRYGYTF. The DNA for the CDR3 is TGCGCCAGCAGCTTGGTCGGGACAGGGCGCTATGGCTACACCTTC. V usage is TRBV5-1 and J usage is TRBJ1-2, with TRBD1 matching over 9 bases. Unmatched junction bases numbered 4, after V lost 0 bases and J lost 4 bases. CDR1 is SGHRS, CDR2 YFSETQ, per germline. CDR3 length equals 15 residues.

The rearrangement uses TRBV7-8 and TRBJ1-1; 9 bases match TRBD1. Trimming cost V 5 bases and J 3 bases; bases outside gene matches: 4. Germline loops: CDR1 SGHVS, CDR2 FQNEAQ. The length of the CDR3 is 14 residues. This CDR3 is CASSRDREYTEAFF. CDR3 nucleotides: TGTGCCAGCAGCCGGGACAGGGAATACACTGAAGCTTTCTTT. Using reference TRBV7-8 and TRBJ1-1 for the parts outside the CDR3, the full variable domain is GAGVSQSPRYKVAKRGQDVALRCDPISGHVSLFWYQQALGQGPEFLTYFQNEAQLDKSGLPSDRFFAERPEGSVSTLKIQRTQQEDSAVYLCASSRDREYTEAFFGQGTRLTVV.

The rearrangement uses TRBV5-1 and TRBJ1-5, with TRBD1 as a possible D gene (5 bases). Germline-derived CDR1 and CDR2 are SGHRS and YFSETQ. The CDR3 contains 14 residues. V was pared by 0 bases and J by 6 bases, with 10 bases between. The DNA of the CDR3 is TGCGCCAGCAGCTTGGCAGGGCAGGGTCAGCCCCAGCATTTT. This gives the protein CASSLAGQGQPQHF.

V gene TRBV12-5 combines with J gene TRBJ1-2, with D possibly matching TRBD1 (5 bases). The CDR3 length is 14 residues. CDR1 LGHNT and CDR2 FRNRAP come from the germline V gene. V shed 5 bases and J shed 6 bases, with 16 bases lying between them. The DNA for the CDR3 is TGTGCTAGTGGTCGCGGGACGGGGTTTGATGGCTACACCTTC. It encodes CASGRGTGFDGYTF.

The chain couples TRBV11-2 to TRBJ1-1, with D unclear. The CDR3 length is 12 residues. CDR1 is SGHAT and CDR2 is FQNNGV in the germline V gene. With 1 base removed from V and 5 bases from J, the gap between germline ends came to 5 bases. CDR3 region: CASSLGTTEAFF. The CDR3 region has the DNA TGTGCCAGCAGCTTAGGAACTACTGAAGCTTTCTTT.

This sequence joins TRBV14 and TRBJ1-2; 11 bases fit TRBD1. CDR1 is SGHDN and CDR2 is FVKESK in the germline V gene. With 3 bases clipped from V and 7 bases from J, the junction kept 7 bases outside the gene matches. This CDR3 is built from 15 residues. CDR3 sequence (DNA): TGTGCCAGCAGCCACCTTCCCGGGACAGGGGGTGGCTACACCTTC. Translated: CASSHLPGTGGGYTF. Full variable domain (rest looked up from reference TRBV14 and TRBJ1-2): EAGVTQFPSHSVIEKGQTVTLRCDPISGHDNLYWYRRVMGKEIKFLLHFVKESKQDESGMPNNRFLAERTGGTYSTLKVQPAELEDSGVYFCASSHLPGTGGGYTFGSGTRLTVV.

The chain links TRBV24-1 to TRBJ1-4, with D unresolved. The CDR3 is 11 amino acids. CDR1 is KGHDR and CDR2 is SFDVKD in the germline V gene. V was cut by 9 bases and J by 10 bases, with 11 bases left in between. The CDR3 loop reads CATGFSGKLFF. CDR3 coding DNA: TGTGCCACCGGGTTCAGCGGAAAACTGTTTTTT.

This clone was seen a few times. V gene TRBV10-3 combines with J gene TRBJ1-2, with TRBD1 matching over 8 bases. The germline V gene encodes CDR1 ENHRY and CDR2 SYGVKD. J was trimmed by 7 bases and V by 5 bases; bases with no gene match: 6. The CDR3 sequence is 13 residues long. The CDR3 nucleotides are TGTGCCATCAGTATTGACAGGGGAGGTGGCTACACCTTC. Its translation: CAISIDRGGGYTF.